Detailed here is one T cell receptor (beta chain). This sample is drawn from a study of OX40 agonist ivuxolimab in advanced cancers. Study at large: Age averaged 60 years (range 23 to 79), and around 87% were male. Previous treatment with anti-PD-1, anti-PD-L1 or anti-CTLA-4 therapy was allowed; more than 35% had received some.

The timepoints at which blood was sampled were baseline, cycle 4 day 1, and cycle 7 day 1. Generated by immunoSEQ multiplex PCR, the TCRdb table keeps only in-frame clones and is missing some. The table lists about 90,000 clones, about 85% of them singletons, with approximately 0.2% in the top ten. Trimming took 2 bases from V and 2 from J, leaving 10 bases between them. This CDR3 comprises 14 residues. The germline CDR1 and CDR2 sequences are SGHRS and YFSETQ. The material sequenced was CD4+ or CD8+ T cells sorted from blood, taken in a trial of the OX40 agonist ivuxolimab. This TCR came from an adult with an advanced solid tumor such as melanoma, head and neck, liver or kidney cancer. The rearrangement uses TRBV5-1 and TRBJ1-2; no clear D. The CDR3 protein is CASSLERSNYGYTF. CDR3 sequence (DNA): TGCGCCAGCAGCTTAGAAAGATCCAACTATGGCTACACCTTC.